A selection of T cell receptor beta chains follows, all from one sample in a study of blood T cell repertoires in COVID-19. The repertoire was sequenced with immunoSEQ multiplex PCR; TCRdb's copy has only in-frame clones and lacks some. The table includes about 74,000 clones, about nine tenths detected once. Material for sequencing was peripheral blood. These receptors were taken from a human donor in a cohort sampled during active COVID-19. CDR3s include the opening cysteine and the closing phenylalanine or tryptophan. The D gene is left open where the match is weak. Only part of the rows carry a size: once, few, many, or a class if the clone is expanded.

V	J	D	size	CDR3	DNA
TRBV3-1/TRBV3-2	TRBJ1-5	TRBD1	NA	CASSEASWGDRNQPQHF	TGTGCCAGCAGCGAAGCCTCGTGGGGGGACAGAAATCAGCCCCAGCATTTT
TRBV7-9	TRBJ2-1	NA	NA	CASSLPPGSSYNEQFF	TGTGCCAGCAGCCTACCCCCGGGGAGCTCCTACAATGAGCAGTTCTTC
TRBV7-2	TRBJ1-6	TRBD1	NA	CASSWIRDRSDNSPLHF	TGTGCCAGCAGCTGGATTAGGGACAGGAGCGATAATTCACCCCTCCACTTT
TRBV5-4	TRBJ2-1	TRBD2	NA	CASSLSGGRYTEQFF	TGTGCCAGCAGCTTGTCGGGGGGGCGTTACACTGAGCAGTTCTTC
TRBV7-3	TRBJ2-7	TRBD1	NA	CASSTGQGYEQYF	TGTGCCAGCAGCACGGGACAGGGGTACGAGCAGTACTTC
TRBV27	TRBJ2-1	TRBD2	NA	CASSLVAGGGNEQFF	TGTGCCAGCAGTTTAGTAGCGGGAGGGGGGAATGAGCAGTTCTTC
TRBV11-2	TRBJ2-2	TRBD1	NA	CASSRTGVDTGELFF	TGTGCCAGCAGCCGCACAGGGGTGGACACCGGGGAGCTGTTTTTT
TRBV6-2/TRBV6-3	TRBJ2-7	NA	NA	CASSYHFAYEQYF	TGTGCCAGCAGTTATCACTTCGCCTACGAGCAGTACTTC
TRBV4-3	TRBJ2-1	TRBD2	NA	CASSQERLADSYNEQFF	TGCGCCAGCAGCCAAGAGCGGCTAGCGGACTCCTACAATGAGCAGTTCTTC
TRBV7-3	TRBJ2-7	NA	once	CASSLKAGQAYEQYF	TGTGCCAGCAGCTTAAAGGCAGGGCAGGCCTACGAGCAGTACTTC
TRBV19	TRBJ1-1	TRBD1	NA	CASSPGQGRTEAFF	TGTGCCAGTAGTCCAGGACAGGGTAGAACTGAAGCTTTCTTT
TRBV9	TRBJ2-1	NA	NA	CASSVGGGAFYNEQFF	TGTGCCAGCAGCGTAGGGGGCGGGGCCTTCTACAATGAGCAGTTCTTC
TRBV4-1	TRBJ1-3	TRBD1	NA	CASSQDAAGGGNTIYF	TGCGCCAGCAGCCAAGATGCGGCAGGGGGTGGAAACACCATATATTTT
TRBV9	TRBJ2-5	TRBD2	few	CASSVGGDGRETQYF	TGTGCCAGCAGCGTAGGAGGGGACGGGAGGGAGACCCAGTACTTC
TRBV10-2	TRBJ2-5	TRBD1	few	CASRDRVFLETQYF	TGCGCCAGCCGGGACAGGGTTTTTTTGGAGACCCAGTACTTC
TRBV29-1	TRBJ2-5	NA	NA	CSVVAVSPKETQYF	TGCAGCGTGGTTGCGGTTAGCCCTAAAGAGACCCAGTACTTC
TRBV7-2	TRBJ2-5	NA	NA	CASSLDPGPETQYF	TGTGCCAGCAGCTTAGATCCAGGGCCAGAGACCCAGTACTTC
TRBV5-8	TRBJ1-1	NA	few	CASSLGGEAFF	TGTGCCAGCAGCTTGGGCGGCGAAGCTTTCTTT
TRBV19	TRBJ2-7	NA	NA	CASSRQGSYEQYF	TGTGCCAGTAGTAGGCAGGGCTCCTACGAGCAGTACTTC
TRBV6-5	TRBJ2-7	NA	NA	CASSYQTGSEQYF	TGTGCCAGCAGTTACCAAACAGGGTCTGAGCAGTACTTC
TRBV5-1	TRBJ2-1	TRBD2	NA	CASSLASSGSTEQFF	TGCGCCAGCAGCTTGGCTTCTAGCGGGAGTACTGAGCAGTTCTTC
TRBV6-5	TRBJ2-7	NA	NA	CASSYSPYEQYF	TGTGCCAGCAGCTACAGCCCATACGAGCAGTACTTC
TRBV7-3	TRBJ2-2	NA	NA	CASGDGGGQTNTGELFF	TGTGCCAGCGGGGATGGGGGCGGGCAGACGAACACCGGGGAGCTGTTTTTT
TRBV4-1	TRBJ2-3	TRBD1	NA	CASSPTGGTDTQYF	TGCGCCAGCAGCCCAACAGGGGGCACAGATACGCAGTATTTT
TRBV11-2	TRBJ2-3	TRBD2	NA	CASSLLAGVDTQYF	TGTGCCAGCAGCCTCCTAGCGGGAGTAGATACGCAGTATTTT
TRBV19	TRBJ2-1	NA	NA	CASSAYTNEQFF	TGTGCCAGTAGTGCTTACACAAATGAGCAGTTCTTC
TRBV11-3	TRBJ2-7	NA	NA	CATLDSQTPYEQYF	TGTGCCACGCTCGACTCCCAGACCCCCTACGAGCAGTACTTC
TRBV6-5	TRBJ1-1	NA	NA	CASSYKGRVDTEAFF	TGTGCCAGCAGTTACAAGGGGCGCGTGGACACTGAAGCTTTCTTT
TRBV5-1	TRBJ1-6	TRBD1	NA	CASSLAGTGSSPLHF	TGCGCCAGCAGCTTGGCCGGGACAGGGTCTTCACCCCTCCACTTT
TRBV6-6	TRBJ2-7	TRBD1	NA	CASSPRPGTATRYEQYF	TGTGCCAGCAGTCCTAGGCCCGGGACAGCCACTCGGTACGAGCAGTACTTC
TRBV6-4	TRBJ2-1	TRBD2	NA	CASSDGTNNEQFF	TGTGCCAGCAGTGACGGGACTAACAATGAGCAGTTCTTC
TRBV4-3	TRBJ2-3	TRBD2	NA	CASSQEQRESDTQYF	TGCGCCAGCAGCCAAGAACAGCGGGAGTCAGATACGCAGTATTTT
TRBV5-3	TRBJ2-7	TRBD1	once	CASSLGTESFEQYF	TGTGCCTCCTCGCTTGGGACAGAATCCTTCGAGCAGTACTTC
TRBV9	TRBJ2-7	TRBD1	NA	CASSVGLDRAYEQYF	TGTGCCAGCAGCGTAGGCCTGGACAGGGCTTACGAGCAGTACTTC
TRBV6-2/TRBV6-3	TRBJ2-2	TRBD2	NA	CASSYSFGLAGAQRTGELFF	TGTGCCAGCAGTTACTCTTTCGGACTAGCGGGAGCCCAAAGAACCGGGGAGCTGTTTTTT
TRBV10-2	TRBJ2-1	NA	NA	CASSEPPTRGYNSSQFF	TGCGCCAGCAGTGAGCCCCCAACGAGAGGGTATAATTCGTCGCAGTTCTTC
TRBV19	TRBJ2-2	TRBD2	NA	CASSRAGGSAGELFF	TGTGCCAGTAGTAGGGCGGGAGGGTCTGCCGGGGAGCTGTTTTTT
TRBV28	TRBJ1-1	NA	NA	CASSPGTRNTEAFF	TGTGCCAGCAGTCCCGGGACTAGGAACACTGAAGCTTTCTTT
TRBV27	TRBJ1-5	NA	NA	CASSLSGRQPQHF	TGTGCCAGCAGTCTATCAGGGAGGCAGCCCCAGCATTTT
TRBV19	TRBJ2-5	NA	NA	CASSIAGALKYQETQYF	TGTGCCAGTAGTATAGCGGGAGCACTGAAGTACCAAGAGACCCAGTACTTC
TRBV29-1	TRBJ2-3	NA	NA	CSVELGRDNTDTQYF	TGCAGCGTTGAGCTGGGCAGGGATAACACAGATACGCAGTATTTT
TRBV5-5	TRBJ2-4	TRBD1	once	CASSLTGDIQYF	TGTGCCAGCAGCCTGACAGGGGACATTCAGTACTTC
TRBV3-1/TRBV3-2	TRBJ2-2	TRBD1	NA	CASSPTPRQGAGTGELFF	TGTGCCAGCAGCCCCACTCCTCGACAGGGGGCGGGTACCGGGGAGCTGTTTTTT
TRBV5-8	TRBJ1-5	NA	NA	CASSLAYQPQHF	TGTGCCAGCAGCTTGGCCTATCAGCCCCAGCATTTT
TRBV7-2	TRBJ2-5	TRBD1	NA	CASSQFGTGPPQETQYF	TGTGCCAGCAGCCAATTTGGGACAGGGCCCCCACAAGAGACCCAGTACTTC
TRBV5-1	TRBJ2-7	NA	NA	CASSLDRSEQYF	TGCGCCAGCAGCTTGGACCGTAGTGAGCAGTACTTC
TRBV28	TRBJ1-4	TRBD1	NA	CASSPRTGVGEKLFF	TGTGCCAGCAGTCCTCGGACAGGGGTAGGCGAAAAACTGTTTTTT
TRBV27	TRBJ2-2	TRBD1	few	CASSSGTGPGELFF	TGTGCCAGCAGTTCCGGGACAGGGCCCGGGGAGCTGTTTTTT
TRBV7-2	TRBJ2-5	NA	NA	CASSLGGVTSRETQYF	TGTGCCAGCAGCTTAGGCGGGGTAACTTCAAGAGAGACCCAGTACTTC
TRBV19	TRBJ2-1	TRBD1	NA	CASSMDRGRDEQFF	TGTGCCAGTAGTATGGACAGGGGGCGCGATGAGCAGTTCTTC
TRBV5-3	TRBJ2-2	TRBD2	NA	CARTDRDYLPDGTGELFF	TGTGCCAGAACCGACCGGGACTACCTACCAGATGGCACCGGGGAGCTGTTTTTT
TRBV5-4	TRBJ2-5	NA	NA	CASSLTGKKETQYF	TGTGCCAGCAGCTTGACAGGGAAGAAAGAGACCCAGTACTTC